This section outlines one TCR beta chain sequence together with its context. As yet, its antigen is unknown. The entry originates in a study of T cell responses to AZD1222 COVID-19 vaccine. Points from the study as a whole: Reportedly, close to half of spike-specific TCRs are directed against unmutated variant regions. It was only a handful of AZD1222 recipients who were seropositive at baseline. There were vaccine-associated CD4 TCRs across spike, dominant at 160-218 and 743-854. Clonal diversity may have been underestimated, and the donors were mostly white British, with more females than males.

The protocol was immunoSEQ multiplex PCR, while the TCRdb copy is restricted to in-frame clones and leaves out a portion. Of more than 95,000 clones listed, about 86% are singletons. The CDR3 consists of 13 residues. Trimming cost V 8 bases and J 1 base, with 11 bases left between them. The germline CDR1 and CDR2 sequences are SGHTA and FQGNSA. The TCR sequence derives from an adult who received the AZD1222 COVID-19 vaccine. The chain couples TRBV7-2 to TRBJ1-1; D unresolved. Material: peripheral blood, obtained 28 days after the second AZD1222 dose. CDR3 nucleotides: TGTGCCAGCCCCGGTGGAGGGAACACTGAAGCTTTCTTT. This sequence encodes CASPGGGNTEAFF. Drawing the rest from reference TRBV7-2 and TRBJ1-1, the complete variable domain is GAGVSQSPSNKVTEKGKDVELRCDPISGHTALYWYRQSLGQGLEFLIYFQGNSAPDKSGLPSDRFSAERTGGSVSTLTIQRTQQEDSAVYLCASPGGGNTEAFFGQGTRLTVV.